The 27 T cell receptor beta chains below were found in one sample sequenced in a study of blood T cell repertoires in COVID-19. The table came from immunoSEQ multiplex PCR; TCRdb's copy has only in-frame clones and leaves some out. The sample includes about 57,000 clones, 82% of them seen just once. The sample consisted of peripheral blood. These receptors all stem from a woman aged 55-70 years with acute or convalescent COVID-19.

The chain has TRBV6-5 and TRBJ1-2; the match to TRBD1 covers 8 bases. Germline V CDR1 and CDR2: MNHEY, SVGAGI. With V trimmed by 8 bases and J by 2 bases, 10 bases remained unmatched. This CDR3 region has 15 residues. CDR3 bases: TGTGCCAGCCGACAGGGGATCTCGTCCAACTATGGCTACACCTTC. Amino acids: CASRQGISSNYGYTF.

The chain couples TRBV25-1 to TRBJ2-1; TRBD2 aligns across 12 bases. V shed 6 bases and J 5 bases; nucleotides not matched to a gene: 8. Germline V lookup: CDR1 MGHDK, CDR2 SYGVNS. The CDR3 is made up of 16 amino acids. Written as DNA, the CDR3 is TGTGCCAGCAGAACTAGCGGGGGGCTTATTGACAATGAGCAGTTCTTC. Protein: CASRTSGGLIDNEQFF.

The chain links TRBV14 to TRBJ2-1; D is unresolved. V was pared by 1 base and J by 6 bases, with 7 bases between. CDR1 and CDR2 (germline): SGHDN, FVKESK. This CDR3 has 13 residues. The DNA for the CDR3 is TGTGCCAGCAGCCAAGTATGGAGCAATGAGCAGTTCTTC. As protein: CASSQVWSNEQFF.

The chain is built from TRBV27 and TRBJ1-5; the D is unclear. Germline CDR1 is MNHEY and CDR2 is SMNVEV (reference sequence). V shed 2 bases and J shed 4 bases, with 9 bases lying between them. The CDR3 spans 14 residues. The CDR3 spells CASSLGQLNQPQHF. For the CDR3, the DNA is TGTGCCAGCAGTTTAGGGCAGCTTAATCAGCCCCAGCATTTT.

This chain connects TRBV9 to TRBJ1-6; D not resolved. This CDR3 region has 16 residues. V lost 4 bases and J 0 bases, leaving 11 bases between the germline ends. Germline V gene data show CDR1 as SGDLS and CDR2 as YYNGEE. The chain's CDR3 is CASSLSRSSYNSPLHF. The CDR3 DNA reads as TGTGCCAGCAGCCTGTCGCGGAGCTCCTATAATTCACCCCTCCACTTT.

J is TRBJ2-1 and V is TRBV11-3; TRBD1 matches at 7 bases. The V gene's germline CDR1 is SGHNT and CDR2 YENEEA. V was pared by 2 bases and J by 1 base, with 5 bases of the junction left unmatched. The CDR3 sequence is 16 residues long. The CDR3 DNA reads as TGTGCCAGCAGCTTATCTCCGGGACAGTCCTACAATGAGCAGTTCTTC. Amino acid sequence: CASSLSPGQSYNEQFF.

This clone has just one count. The rearrangement joins TRBV9 to TRBJ2-7; the D gene is possibly TRBD1 (6 bases). Germline V gene sequence: CDR1 SGDLS, CDR2 YYNGEE. Trimming took 4 bases from V and 7 from J, leaving 15 bases between them. CDR3 length: 13 residues. CDR3 DNA sequence: TGTGCCAGCAGCTCAGGGGACGGGTTGGAGCAGTACTTC. It is translated as CASSSGDGLEQYF. Full variable domain (missing parts from reference TRBV9 and TRBJ2-7): DSGVTQTPKHLITATGQRVTLRCSPRSGDLSVYWYQQSLDQGLQFLIQYYNGEERAKGNILERFSAQQFPDLHSELNLSSLELGDSALYFCASSSGDGLEQYFGPGTRLTVT.

This chain connects TRBV29-1 to TRBJ2-7; 9 nucleotides line up with TRBD1. After removal of 6 bases from V and 2 bases from J, the junction contained 8 bases not matched to a gene. This CDR3 contains 14 residues. Germline loops: CDR1 SQVTM, CDR2 ANQGSEA. This chain's CDR3 is CSVPGTGSPYEQYF. The CDR3 coding sequence is TGCAGCGTGCCGGGGACAGGGTCCCCCTACGAGCAGTACTTC.

V and J are TRBV15 and TRBJ1-2; tentative D call: TRBD1 (6 bases). V lost 0 bases to trimming and J lost 14 bases, with 16 bases between them. The CDR3 totals 13 residues. Germline V gives CDR1 LNHNV, CDR2 YYDKDF (reference sequence). Here the CDR3 reads CATSRDYRDLGTF. The CDR3 region has the DNA TGTGCCACCAGCAGAGATTACAGGGACCTGGGTACCTTC.

There are a few counts of this clone. The V gene is TRBV30, the J gene TRBJ1-1; D gene ambiguous. Germline CDR1 GTSNPN, CDR2 SVGIG (reference sequence). The V gene lost 2 bases and the J gene lost 7 bases, with 11 bases spanning the gap. The CDR3 totals 12 residues. The CDR3 spells CAWSSPGIEAFF. CDR3 DNA: TGTGCCTGGAGTAGCCCGGGGATTGAAGCTTTCTTT.

This clone was detected a few times. The chain's CDR3 is CAIRAGTGGSYEQYF. The CDR3 region has the DNA TGTGCCATCAGAGCCGGGACAGGGGGATCCTACGAGCAGTACTTC. V gene TRBV10-3 combines with J gene TRBJ2-7; 11 nucleotides line up with TRBD1. Unmatched junction bases numbered 5, after V lost 6 bases and J lost 1 base. CDR3 length: 15 amino acids. In germline, CDR1 is ENHRY, CDR2 SYGVKD.

This clone was seen just once. The CDR3 sequence is CASTELSSYNSPLHF. DNA for the CDR3: TGTGCCAGCACCGAGCTGAGCTCCTATAATTCACCCCTCCACTTT. The chain combines TRBV25-1 with TRBJ1-6; D unresolved. CDR3 length: 15 amino acids. V was cut by 7 bases and J by 0 bases, with 10 bases left in between. Looked up from germline, CDR1 is MGHDK and CDR2 is SYGVNS.

This clone was recorded only once. J is TRBJ1-2 and V is TRBV10-3; D unclear. Trimming removed 3 bases at V and 4 bases at J, with 12 bases between. The germline CDR1 and CDR2 sequences are ENHRY and SYGVKD. The CDR3 covers 14 residues. The chain's CDR3 is CAISDWREPYGYTF. The CDR3 region has the DNA TGTGCCATCAGTGATTGGAGGGAGCCCTATGGCTACACCTTC.

J is TRBJ2-2 and V is TRBV7-2; TRBD1 is a possible D gene (5 bases). The CDR3 consists of 13 residues. Germline CDR1 SGHTA, CDR2 FQGNSA. The V gene lost 5 bases and the J gene lost 7 bases, with 11 bases spanning the gap. This chain's CDR3 is CASSGQTVGELFF. The CDR3 DNA sequence: TGTGCCAGCAGCGGGCAGACAGTCGGGGAGCTGTTTTTT.

The chain links TRBV4-2 to TRBJ1-4, with 7 bases that match TRBD1. This CDR3 has 16 residues. J was trimmed by 6 bases and V by 0 bases; bases with no gene match: 7. Germline V gives CDR1 LGHNA, CDR2 YNFKEQ. Here the CDR3 DNA reads TGTGCCAGCAGCCAAGATCCTCGGCAGGGGGATGAAAAACTGTTTTTT. Residues: CASSQDPRQGDEKLFF.

The chain has TRBV6-2 or TRBV6-3 and TRBJ1-5, with D uncertain. Germline V gene sequence: CDR1 MNHEY, CDR2 SVGEGT. The CDR3 is 13 residues long. V gave up 6 bases and J gave up 2 bases, with 8 bases separating them. CDR3 DNA: TGTGCCAGCAGCTGGCTAGGCAATCAGCCCCAGCATTTT. Amino acids: CASSWLGNQPQHF.

This clone was seen once. The chain couples TRBV4-3 to TRBJ1-6, with D possibly TRBD1 on 6 matching bases. Germline CDR1 LGHNA, CDR2 YSLEER. The CDR3 covers 17 residues. The V end was cut by 4 bases, the J end by 0 bases, with 13 bases between. The CDR3 loop reads CASSPRDTSSYNSPLHF. DNA of the CDR3: TGCGCCAGCAGCCCCCGGGACACGAGCTCCTATAATTCACCCCTCCACTTT.

Concerning this clone itself: One end of the junction fails to match germline, which may point to a read error. The genes are TRBV7-8 and TRBJ2-5, with 10 nucleotides matching TRBD2. This CDR3 region has 13 residues. In germline, CDR1 is SGHVS, CDR2 FQNEAQ. CDR3 in amino acids: CASSFGPSGGRNF. In DNA form, the CDR3 reads TGTGCCAGCAGCTTTGGCCCTAGCGGGGGCCGGAACTTC.

This chain uses TRBV6-5 with TRBJ2-7; 9 positions match TRBD1. This CDR3 has 14 amino acids. The germline gives CDR1 MNHEY, CDR2 SVGAGI. With V trimmed by 2 bases and J by 6 bases, 5 bases remained unmatched. The CDR3 sequence is CASSYPGQGGEQYF. The CDR3 region has the DNA TGTGCCAGCAGTTACCCGGGACAGGGCGGCGAGCAGTACTTC.

The chain recombines TRBV6-5 with TRBJ1-2; no clear D. The length of the CDR3 is 13 residues. V dropped 0 bases and J dropped 2 bases, with 4 bases sitting between them. Germline values: CDR1 MNHEY, CDR2 SVGAGI. The CDR3 region has the DNA TGTGCCAGCAGTTACTCCAGGAACTATGGCTACACCTTC. This codes for CASSYSRNYGYTF.

This chain links TRBV2 with TRBJ1-2, with a tentative D call TRBD1 (6 bases). Germline lookup yields CDR1 SNHLY and CDR2 FYNNEI. V lost 4 bases to trimming and J lost 1 base, with 10 bases between them. The CDR3 loop spans 14 amino acids. For the CDR3, the DNA is TGTGCCAGCAGTGTCGGACAGCTTAACTATGGCTACACCTTC. Its translation: CASSVGQLNYGYTF.

Comments on this clone: The identical CDR3 is also encoded by other nucleotide sequences in the sample. V usage is TRBV27 and J usage is TRBJ2-3; 7 bases are a match to TRBD2. Germline V gene sequence: CDR1 MNHEY, CDR2 SMNVEV (reference sequence). V lost 2 bases and J lost 1; bases outside the gene matches: 0. This CDR3 comprises 14 residues. The CDR3: CASSLRGGTDTQYF. The CDR3, as DNA: TGTGCCAGCAGTTTACGGGGGGGCACAGATACGCAGTATTTT.

This clone was seen only a few times. This sequence joins TRBV11-3 and TRBJ1-2; the D gene is possibly TRBD1 (5 bases). There are 15 residues in the CDR3. V gave up 5 bases and J gave up 4 bases, with 17 bases separating them. The germline gives CDR1 SGHNT, CDR2 YENEEA. CDR3 nucleotide sequence: TGTGCCAGCAGCCCAAACGACAGATTTCTCTATGGCTACACCTTC. This codes for CASSPNDRFLYGYTF. The full variable domain, with the rest looked up from reference TRBV11-3 and TRBJ1-2, is EAGVVQSPRYKIIEKKQPVAFWCNPISGHNTLYWYLQNLGQGPELLIRYENEEAVDDSQLPKDRFSAERLKGVDSTLKIQPAELGDSAVYLCASSPNDRFLYGYTFGSGTRLTVV.

The J gene is TRBJ2-7, the V gene TRBV2, with D uncertain. Per germline, CDR1 SNHLY and CDR2 FYNNEI. V lost 1 base to trimming and J lost 2 bases, with 6 bases between them. The CDR3 is 13 amino acids. The CDR3 region has the DNA TGTGCCAGCAGTGAAGTCAGAACCTACGAGCAGTACTTC. This translates into CASSEVRTYEQYF.

This chain links TRBV12-3 or TRBV12-4 with TRBJ1-2; TRBD1 matches at 7 bases. There are 13 residues in the CDR3. V lost 2 bases to trimming and J lost 8 bases; unmatched junction nucleotides: 5. The CDR3 nucleotides read TGTGCCAGCAGTTTATTTAGGGGGCAAGGCTACACCTTC. The encoded protein is CASSLFRGQGYTF.

The rearrangement links TRBV19 to TRBJ1-1; tentative D call: TRBD1 (5 bases). Germline-derived CDR1 and CDR2 are LNHDA and SQIVND (reference sequence). There are 15 residues in the CDR3. V dropped 5 bases and J dropped 3 bases, with 16 bases sitting between them. The CDR3 protein is CASSAGLRVDTEAFF. For the CDR3, the DNA is TGTGCCAGTAGTGCAGGGTTAAGAGTCGACACTGAAGCTTTCTTT.

The chain employs TRBV5-4 and TRBJ2-2; TRBD1 is a possible D gene (5 bases). V lost 4 bases to trimming and J lost 6 bases, with 10 bases between them. Germline loops: CDR1 SGHNT, CDR2 YYREEE (reference sequence). The CDR3 is made up of 13 amino acids. The CDR3 spells CASSPRGSGELFF. The CDR3 DNA is TGTGCCAGCAGCCCTAGGGGTTCCGGGGAGCTGTTTTTT.